This passage covers 2 T cell receptor beta chains from one sample sequenced in a study of T-cell reconstitution after alpha-beta-depleted transplantation in children. The TCRbeta library was prepared with unique molecular identifiers. A single record per CDR3 protein comes from TCRdb applying MiXCR to the PCR reads. The sample carries a few hundred thousand distinct CDR3 sequences, around 21% recorded once. The specimen was PBMCs from the stem cell graft donor, collected from the stem cell graft. These receptors originate from a human donor who donated a stem cell graft to a child with acute myeloid leukemia.

The V gene is TRBV11-3, the J gene TRBJ2-7, with D possibly TRBD1 on 6 matching bases. The CDR3 runs to 13 residues. The germline V gene encodes CDR1 SGHNT and CDR2 YENEEA. V was pared by 6 bases and J by 4 bases, with 13 bases between. The CDR3 sequence: CASSPGARYEQYF. CDR3 bases: TGTGCCAGCAGTCCAGGGGCGCGGTACGAGCAGTACTTC. Supplemented by reference TRBV11-3 and TRBJ2-7, the full variable domain reads EAGVVQSPRYKIIEKKQPVAFWCNPISGHNTLYWYLQNLGQGPELLIRYENEEAVDDSQLPKDRFSAERLKGVDSTLKIQPAELGDSAVYLCASSPGARYEQYFGPGTRLTVT.

Written as DNA, the CDR3 is TGTGCCAGCAGCCAAATCGGGACTAGCGGATACAATGAGCAGTTCTTC. It codes for CASSQIGTSGYNEQFF. This rearrangement joins TRBV28 to TRBJ2-1, with 11 positions matching TRBD2. This CDR3 is built from 16 residues. CDR1 MDHEN and CDR2 SYDVKM come from the germline V gene. The ends lost 6 bases at V and 4 bases at J; junction bases unmatched: 8.